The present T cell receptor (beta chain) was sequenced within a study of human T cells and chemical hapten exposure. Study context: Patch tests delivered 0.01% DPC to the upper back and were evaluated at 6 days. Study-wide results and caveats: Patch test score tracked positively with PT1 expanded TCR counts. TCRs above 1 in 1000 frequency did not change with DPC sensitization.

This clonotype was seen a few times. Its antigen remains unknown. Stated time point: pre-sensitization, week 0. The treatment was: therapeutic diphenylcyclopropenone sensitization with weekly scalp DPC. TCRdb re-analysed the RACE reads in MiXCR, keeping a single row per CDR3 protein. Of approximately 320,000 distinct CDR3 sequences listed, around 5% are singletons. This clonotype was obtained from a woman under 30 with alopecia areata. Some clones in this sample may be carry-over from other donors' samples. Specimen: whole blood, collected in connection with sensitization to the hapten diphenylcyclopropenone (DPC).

CDR3 protein: CASSYSGTVQETQYF. CDR3 coding DNA: TGTGCCAGCAGCTATTCCGGGACAGTTCAAGAGACCCAGTACTTC. The chain has TRBV7-2 and TRBJ2-5, with TRBD1 matching 7 bases. The CDR3 covers 15 residues. The trim removed 4 bases at V and 2 bases at J, leaving 7 bases unmatched. Germline values: CDR1 SGHTA, CDR2 FQGNSA. Full variable domain (rest looked up from reference TRBV7-2 and TRBJ2-5): GAGVSQSPSNKVTEKGKDVELRCDPISGHTALYWYRQSLGQGLEFLIYFQGNSAPDKSGLPSDRFSAERTGGSVSTLTIQRTQQEDSAVYLCASSYSGTVQETQYFGPGTRLLVL.